What follows describes a single T cell receptor beta chain. Antigen specificity is unknown. The sample is drawn from a study of cytomegalovirus exposure and HLA in healthy donors. The PCR employed 60 Vbeta primers together with 13 Jbeta primers. The table came from immunoSEQ multiplex PCR; TCRdb's copy has only in-frame clones and leaves some out. The repertoire holds around 220,000 clones, with approximately 80% as singletons. V gave up 5 bases and J gave up 0 bases, with 11 bases separating them. Germline CDR1 and CDR2: MNHEY and SVGAGI. The CDR3 loop spans 15 amino acids. Whole-study results and caveats: An observed cluster of highly shared sequence variants was recorded as a likely sequencing artifact.

The sequence derives from a girl aged 10 to 17 in good health and CMV-seronegative. The chain carries TRBV6-5 and TRBJ1-3; D may be TRBD1 (6 bases). Sequenced input: PBMCs. The CDR3 protein is CASSRGGFSGNTIYF. In DNA, the CDR3 is TGTGCCAGCAGTCGAGGGGGATTCTCTGGAAACACCATATATTTT.